This T cell receptor (beta chain) was retrieved from a study of cytomegalovirus exposure and HLA in healthy donors. As to this clone: What it binds is unknown.

Study outcomes and limitations: Later analysis identified a missense DCLRE1C variant that was linked to TCR beta V- and J-gene trimming.

The CDR3 is 14 amino acids. With 0 bases removed from V and 5 bases from J, the gap between germline ends came to 11 bases. Germline loops: CDR1 SGHDN, CDR2 FVKESK. PCR was performed using 60 Vbeta and 13 Jbeta primers. This table comes from immunoSEQ multiplex PCR, and its TCRdb copy is limited to in-frame clones, with some not included. The table includes some 90,000 clones, around 80% detected once. The sequence came from a male donor in good health and CMV-seropositive. The V call is TRBV14, the J call TRBJ2-7; D is perhaps TRBD2 (5 bases). The specimen sequenced was PBMCs. CDR3 region: CASSQDQLVNEQYF. CDR3 coding DNA: TGTGCCAGCAGCCAAGATCAACTAGTGAACGAGCAGTACTTC.